The 28 T cell receptor beta chains reported below all come from one sample, sequenced in a study of cytomegalovirus exposure and HLA in healthy donors. This PCR relied on a set of 60 Vbeta primers and 13 Jbeta primers. Measured with immunoSEQ multiplex PCR; TCRdb has only the in-frame clones, and not every one. The sample lists more than 80,000 clones, 64% occurring once. Material: PBMCs. All receptors derive from a man in his 60s in good health and CMV-seronegative.

The chain is built from TRBV6-1 and TRBJ1-6; D gene uncertain. Germline lookup yields CDR1 MNHNS and CDR2 SASEGT. The V end was cut by 5 bases, the J end by 9 bases, with 8 bases between. This CDR3 region has 12 residues. CDR3 sequence reads: CASSTRGSPLHF. The CDR3 nucleotides are TGTGCCAGCAGTACCCGAGGTTCACCCCTCCACTTT.

This chain uses TRBV5-1 with TRBJ2-3; D not certain. Deletions cut 4 bases from V and 0 bases from J, with 6 bases between. The CDR3 spans 13 residues. From germline, CDR1 is SGHRS and CDR2 YFSETQ. The CDR3: CASSTASTDTQYF. For the CDR3, the DNA is TGCGCCAGCAGCACAGCTAGCACAGATACGCAGTATTTT.

This clone was counted only a few times. The chain joins TRBV11-3 to TRBJ2-1; D is unclear. Trimming removed 3 bases from V and 2 bases from J, with 8 bases in between. Germline V CDR1 and CDR2: SGHNT, YENEEA. The CDR3 extends over 14 amino acids. This CDR3 reads CASSLRNPYNEQFF. CDR3 nucleotide sequence: TGTGCCAGCAGCTTGCGGAACCCCTACAATGAGCAGTTCTTC. The whole variable domain, filled in from reference TRBV11-3 and TRBJ2-1, reads EAGVVQSPRYKIIEKKQPVAFWCNPISGHNTLYWYLQNLGQGPELLIRYENEEAVDDSQLPKDRFSAERLKGVDSTLKIQPAELGDSAVYLCASSLRNPYNEQFFGPGTRLTVL.

The chain has TRBV5-6 and TRBJ1-6; 9 bases match TRBD1. V lost 3 bases, J lost 7 bases, and 11 bases stayed unmatched. Germline CDR1 and CDR2: SGHDT and YYEEEE. This CDR3 comprises 17 residues. DNA for the CDR3: TGTGCCAGCAGCTGGGTGGCCGGGACAGGGCAAAATTCACCCCTCCACTTT. It specifies CASSWVAGTGQNSPLHF.

This clone was observed a few times. The CDR3 end shows no conserved phenylalanine or tryptophan, and so a read error is likely. The DNA is left out, because the CDR3 cannot be placed on it with certainty; the CDR3 is given as TCRdb lists it. The chain is built from TRBV6-1 and TRBJ1-2. Germline CDR1 reads MNHNS; CDR2 reads SASEGT. The CDR3 extends over 16 residues, inclusive of both ends. CDR3 residues: CASSELLRTDGGFGNV.

The rearrangement uses TRBV28 and TRBJ2-4; no definite D call. V lost 2 bases and J lost 6, with 11 bases in between. The CDR3 is 14 amino acids. Germline V gene data show CDR1 as MDHEN and CDR2 as SYDVKM. CDR3 nucleotides: TGTGCCAGCAGTTTAGATACAGACCTAAACATTCAGTACTTC. Its translation is CASSLDTDLNIQYF. Filled out from reference TRBV28 and TRBJ2-4, the complete variable domain reads DVKVTQSSRYLVKRTGEKVFLECVQDMDHENMFWYRQDPGLGLRLIYFSYDVKMKEKGDIPEGYSVSREKKERFSLILESASTNQTSMYLCASSLDTDLNIQYFGAGTRLSVL.

This clone appeared a few times. V is TRBV11-3 and J is TRBJ2-3; TRBD2 matches at 12 bases. Germline V gene lookup returns CDR1 SGHNT and CDR2 YENEEA. This CDR3 region has 16 residues. V lost 5 bases and J lost 5; bases outside the gene matches: 8. The CDR3 coding sequence is TGTGCCAGCAGCCCCTGGACTAGCGGGATGAGAGATACGCAGTATTTT. This codes for CASSPWTSGMRDTQYF.

This clone was seen more than once but under ten times. In the same sample, other DNA sequences code for this CDR3. The rearrangement links TRBV5-1 to TRBJ2-7, with TRBD2 as a possible D gene (6 bases). V was shortened by 4 bases and J by 0 bases, with 11 bases between the two germline ends. Germline values: CDR1 SGHRS, CDR2 YFSETQ. This CDR3 comprises 14 residues. CDR3 in amino acids: CASSSAGSSYEQYF. In nucleotides, the CDR3 is TGCGCCAGCAGCAGCGCCGGGAGCTCCTACGAGCAGTACTTC. Combining the CDR3 with reference TRBV5-1 and TRBJ2-7 gives the whole variable domain KAGVTQTPRYLIKTRGQQVTLSCSPISGHRSVSWYQQTPGQGLQFLFEYFSETQRNKGNFPGRFSGRQFSNSRSEMNVSTLELGDSALYLCASSSAGSSYEQYFGPGTRLTVT.

The V and J genes are TRBV2 and TRBJ1-5; TRBD1 agrees at 7 bases. Germline loops: CDR1 SNHLY, CDR2 FYNNEI. V was clipped by 6 bases and J by 6 bases; unmatched bases: 8. The CDR3 loop spans 14 amino acids. The CDR3 DNA follows: TGTGCCAGCAGCGATGACAGGGTTTTTCAGCCCCAGCATTTT. Translating it yields CASSDDRVFQPQHF.

This sequence joins TRBV6-6 and TRBJ1-2; the D gene is possibly TRBD1 (6 bases). The CDR3 consists of 14 residues. V lost 7 bases to trimming and J lost 4 bases, with 16 bases between them. CDR1 MNHNY and CDR2 SVGAGI come from the germline V gene (reference sequence). CDR3: CASKSRQEFYGYTF. The CDR3 DNA is TGTGCCAGCAAATCCAGACAGGAGTTCTATGGCTACACCTTC.

The chain links TRBV30 to TRBJ2-7, with a weak D call TRBD2 (6 bases). The germline V gene encodes CDR1 GTSNPN and CDR2 SVGIG (reference sequence). The CDR3 length is 14 residues. Deletions cut 4 bases from V and 7 bases from J, with 20 bases between. The DNA of the CDR3 is TGTGCCTGGAAGCGACTAGTGGGAGTGGGTGAGCAGTACTTC. Its protein product is CAWKRLVGVGEQYF.

This chain joins TRBV6-6 and TRBJ1-6; D is perhaps TRBD1 (5 bases). The V end was cut by 6 bases, the J end by 10 bases, with 19 bases between. Germline values: CDR1 MNHNY, CDR2 SVGAGI (reference sequence). The CDR3 covers 15 residues. The CDR3 protein is CASSDPGGAESPLHF. CDR3 in DNA: TGTGCCAGCAGCGACCCGGGAGGGGCGGAATCACCCCTCCACTTT.

The chain links TRBV4-1 to TRBJ2-3; the match to TRBD2 covers 9 bases. Germline lookup yields CDR1 MGHRA and CDR2 YSYEKL. The CDR3 contains 17 residues. V trimming: 4 bases; J trimming: 2 bases; junction bases outside the gene matches: 10. The DNA of the CDR3 is TGCGCCAGCAGCCCCACCCCTGCGGGAGGGTTCACAGATACGCAGTATTTT. Translating it yields CASSPTPAGGFTDTQYF.

This clone has only one observation. V is TRBV6-1 and J is TRBJ2-3, with a tentative D call TRBD2 (6 bases). This CDR3 comprises 14 residues. The germline V and J ends were trimmed by 8 bases and 4 bases, with 16 bases remaining between them. Germline lookup yields CDR1 MNHNS and CDR2 SASEGT. The CDR3 loop reads CASGDSGVADTQYF. The CDR3 DNA reads as TGTGCCAGCGGGGACTCCGGGGTCGCAGATACGCAGTATTTT.

The chain recombines TRBV18 with TRBJ1-2; 9 positions agree with TRBD1. In germline, CDR1 is KGHSH, CDR2 LQKENI. The V segment lost 3 bases and the J segment 0 bases; nucleotides outside the gene matches: 2. The CDR3 consists of 15 residues. This CDR3 reads CASSPGTGTNYGYTF. In nucleotides, the CDR3 is TGTGCCAGCTCACCCGGGACAGGGACTAACTATGGCTACACCTTC.

V is TRBV27 and J is TRBJ1-2, with 10 bases aligning to TRBD1. Germline V gene lookup returns CDR1 MNHEY and CDR2 SMNVEV (reference sequence). The CDR3 extends over 15 amino acids. Trimming removed 4 bases from V and 6 bases from J; junction bases left unmatched: 8. The CDR3 protein is CASSYDRGQVNGYTF. For the CDR3, the DNA is TGTGCCAGCAGTTACGACAGGGGGCAGGTGAATGGCTACACCTTC.

The CDR3 here is CASRTQRGGQDTQYF. The CDR3 DNA follows: TGTGCCAGCAGGACCCAGCGGGGGGGACAAGATACGCAGTATTTT. The V gene is TRBV6-1, the J gene TRBJ2-3; 10 bases agree with TRBD2. Looked up from germline, CDR1 is MNHNS and CDR2 is SASEGT. The CDR3 spans 15 residues. The junction had 8 bases not matched to a gene; V was cut back by 6 bases and J by 5 bases.

This clone was observed a single time. The V gene is TRBV10-3, the J gene TRBJ1-2, with TRBD1 as a possible D gene (6 bases). Germline lookup yields CDR1 ENHRY and CDR2 SYGVKD. The CDR3 has 15 amino acids. The V end was cut by 0 bases, the J end by 4 bases, with 12 bases between. The CDR3 region has the DNA TGTGCCATCAGTGAGTCTACAGGGTCTCCCTATGGCTACACCTTC. Its protein is CAISESTGSPYGYTF.

This clone was picked up a small number of times. The rearrangement joins TRBV11-3 to TRBJ2-3; 11 positions agree with TRBD2. The J segment lost 4 bases and the V segment lost 5 bases, leaving 11 bases of the junction unmatched. The germline gives CDR1 SGHNT, CDR2 YENEEA. The CDR3 runs 17 residues. In nucleotides, the CDR3 is TGTGCCAGCAGCACAAACCCACTAGCGGGAGTGGCAGATACGCAGTATTTT. Protein sequence: CASSTNPLAGVADTQYF.

V is TRBV27 and J is TRBJ2-7; D is ambiguous. The CDR3 totals 13 residues. Germline CDR1 MNHEY, CDR2 SMNVEV (reference sequence). V dropped 5 bases and J dropped 2 bases, with 10 bases sitting between them. The chain's CDR3 is CASSTPPTYEQYF. The CDR3 DNA reads as TGTGCCAGCAGTACTCCCCCGACCTACGAGCAGTACTTC.

The chain carries TRBV10-3 and TRBJ2-7; D not certain. The CDR3 is made up of 12 amino acids. CDR1 is ENHRY, CDR2 SYGVKD, per germline. V was trimmed by 0 bases and J by 5 bases, leaving 5 bases between them. CDR3 in amino acids: CAISESENEQYF. In DNA, the CDR3 is TGTGCCATCAGTGAGTCTGAGAACGAGCAGTACTTC.

This chain links TRBV5-1 with TRBJ1-1; D remains ambiguous. V lost 0 bases and J lost 0, with 9 bases in between. The CDR3 runs to 15 residues. Germline V gives CDR1 SGHRS, CDR2 YFSETQ. The CDR3 loop reads CASSLDINMNTEAFF. CDR3 DNA sequence: TGCGCCAGCAGCTTGGATATAAATATGAACACTGAAGCTTTCTTT.

This clone was detected only a few times. The V gene is TRBV5-4, the J gene TRBJ1-1; TRBD1 agrees at 8 bases. Germline V gives CDR1 SGHNT, CDR2 YYREEE (reference sequence). V was clipped by 0 bases and J by 4 bases; unmatched bases: 8. The CDR3 loop spans 16 amino acids. The CDR3 is CASSLGRGREGTEAFF. CDR3 nucleotide sequence: TGTGCCAGCAGCTTGGGCAGGGGGCGCGAGGGCACTGAAGCTTTCTTT.

This clone came up a few times. The rearrangement uses TRBV7-9 and TRBJ2-7; 8 nucleotides match TRBD1. V lost 0 bases, J lost 3 bases, and 13 bases stayed unmatched. The CDR3 totals 18 residues. CDR1 is SEHNR, CDR2 FQNEAQ, per germline (reference sequence). CDR3 amino acids: CASSLAGSGTGFYYEQYF. CDR3 DNA: TGTGCCAGCAGCTTAGCTGGATCCGGGACAGGTTTTTACTACGAGCAGTACTTC.

This clone has just a few counts. This chain uses TRBV7-2 with TRBJ2-5; 10 bases map to TRBD1. V was clipped by 6 bases and J by 5 bases; unmatched bases: 6. This CDR3 is built from 14 residues. Germline V gene data show CDR1 as SGHTA and CDR2 as FQGNSA. The CDR3 loop reads CASRRTGGGETQYF. CDR3 DNA: TGTGCCAGCAGGCGGACAGGGGGAGGGGAGACCCAGTACTTC. The full variable domain, in which reference TRBV7-2 and TRBJ2-5 provide the parts outside the CDR3, is GAGVSQSPSNKVTEKGKDVELRCDPISGHTALYWYRQSLGQGLEFLIYFQGNSAPDKSGLPSDRFSAERTGGSVSTLTIQRTQQEDSAVYLCASRRTGGGETQYFGPGTRLLVL.

The chain joins TRBV5-4 to TRBJ2-5, with 7 bases aligning to TRBD1. The J segment lost 1 base and the V segment lost 4 bases, leaving 4 bases of the junction unmatched. The germline CDR1 and CDR2 sequences are SGHNT and YYREEE (reference sequence). This CDR3 comprises 14 residues. The CDR3 region is CASSGDSTQETQYF. The DNA for the CDR3 is TGTGCCAGCAGCGGGGACAGCACCCAAGAGACCCAGTACTTC.

The chain carries TRBV27 and TRBJ2-3, with D possibly TRBD1 on 6 matching bases. CDR1 and CDR2 (germline): MNHEY, SMNVEV (reference sequence). Trimming left V 6 bases short and J 4 bases short, with 20 bases between. CDR3 length: 16 residues. In nucleotides, the CDR3 is TGTGCCAGCAGCAGACTTATCGGGACAAATCCAGATACGCAGTATTTT. Its protein product is CASSRLIGTNPDTQYF.

The chain couples TRBV28 to TRBJ1-3; D is possibly TRBD1 (5 bases). Trimming removed 5 bases at V and 6 bases at J, with 14 bases between. CDR1 MDHEN and CDR2 SYDVKM come from the germline V gene. The CDR3 sequence is 14 residues long. CDR3 DNA sequence: TGTGCCAGCAGTCGATTACGCAGGGAAAACACCATATATTTT. This sequence encodes CASSRLRRENTIYF.